One sample yielded the 21 T cell receptor beta chains listed below, sequenced in a study of cytomegalovirus exposure and HLA in healthy donors. Primers for the PCR totalled 60 Vbeta and 13 Jbeta. TCRdb keeps only in-frame clones here, not all; method: immunoSEQ multiplex PCR. The sample has some 130,000 clones; 87% are singletons. Sequenced input: PBMCs. These receptor sequences come from a woman aged 25-40 years in good health and CMV-seronegative.

The V and J genes are TRBV25-1 and TRBJ2-2; a weak D match, TRBD2 (5 bases). This CDR3 is 15 amino acids long. Germline V gene data show CDR1 as MGHDK and CDR2 as SYGVNS. V lost 3 bases, J lost 5 bases, and 13 bases lay in between. The CDR3 DNA reads TGTGCCAGCAGTGAGGGATCATCGGGAACCGGGGAGCTGTTTTTT. This encodes CASSEGSSGTGELFF.

This chain links TRBV19 with TRBJ1-1, with TRBD1 as a possible D gene (5 bases). CDR3 length: 17 amino acids. The V end was cut by 3 bases, the J end by 2 bases, with 19 bases between. The V gene's germline CDR1 is LNHDA and CDR2 SQIVND (reference sequence). Here the CDR3 reads CASSIGFSGGGNTEAFF. Here the CDR3 DNA reads TGTGCCAGTAGTATCGGTTTTTCCGGGGGAGGTAACACTGAAGCTTTCTTT.

The V gene is TRBV28, the J gene TRBJ1-5; a weak D match, TRBD1 (6 bases). The CDR3 loop spans 13 amino acids. With 5 bases removed from V and 12 bases from J, the gap between germline ends came to 17 bases. CDR1 and CDR2 from the germline V gene are MDHEN and SYDVKM. The chain's CDR3 is CASSPDSTKVQHF. CDR3 nucleotides: TGTGCCAGCAGTCCGGACAGTACGAAGGTCCAGCATTTT.

This chain joins TRBV5-4 and TRBJ1-2, with 10 nucleotides matching TRBD1. Germline CDR1 is SGHNT and CDR2 is YYREEE (reference sequence). V was pared by 0 bases and J by 5 bases, with 4 bases of the junction left unmatched. CDR3 length equals 15 residues. Here the CDR3 DNA reads TGTGCCAGCAGCTTGGCCGGGACAGGGGAGTATGGCTACACCTTC. Translating gives CASSLAGTGEYGYTF.

The V call is TRBV2, the J call TRBJ1-1; D not resolved. The CDR3 extends over 14 amino acids. Germline V lookup: CDR1 SNHLY, CDR2 FYNNEI. Trimming removed 7 bases from V and 4 bases from J, with 16 bases in between. The CDR3 nucleotides read TGTGCCAGCATAAAGACATTTTTTTCCACTGAAGCTTTCTTT. The encoded protein is CASIKTFFSTEAFF.

This clone was counted only a few times. This sequence joins TRBV6-6 and TRBJ1-1; no reliable D call. The CDR3 has 16 residues. With 4 bases removed from V and 3 bases from J, the gap between germline ends came to 18 bases. In germline, CDR1 is MNHNY, CDR2 SVGAGI (reference sequence). CDR3 residues: CASSFTSHGFDTEAFF. The CDR3 coding sequence is TGTGCCAGCAGTTTCACTTCCCACGGGTTTGACACTGAAGCTTTCTTT.

The chain joins TRBV29-1 to TRBJ2-7; D unresolved. V was shortened by 2 bases and J by 2 bases, with 16 bases between the two germline ends. Looked up from germline, CDR1 is SQVTM and CDR2 is ANQGSEA. The length of the CDR3 is 15 residues. CDR3 coding DNA: TGCAGCGTTGAAATGGCAGGCCACCAGCCCTACGAGCAGTACTTC. This codes for CSVEMAGHQPYEQYF.

The chain carries TRBV19 and TRBJ2-1; 15 nucleotides match TRBD2. The germline CDR1 and CDR2 sequences are LNHDA and SQIVND (reference sequence). The CDR3 is made up of 18 amino acids. With 3 bases clipped from V and 7 bases from J, the junction kept 10 bases outside the gene matches. CDR3 sequence: CASSMRTSGRATNNEQFF. Written as DNA, the CDR3 is TGTGCCAGTAGTATGAGGACTAGCGGGAGGGCCACGAATAATGAGCAGTTCTTC.

This sequence joins TRBV7-2 and TRBJ2-7; possibly TRBD1 for D (5 bases). V lost 5 bases and J 3 bases, leaving 11 bases between the germline ends. The CDR3 covers 13 residues. Germline values: CDR1 SGHTA, CDR2 FQGNSA. For the CDR3, the DNA is TGTGCCAGCAGCCCTGGACAAAGCTACGAGCAGTACTTC. Protein product: CASSPGQSYEQYF.

In this sample, this clone turned up once. V usage is TRBV19 and J usage is TRBJ1-5; 7 nucleotides agree with TRBD1. The length of the CDR3 is 15 residues. V shed 2 bases, J shed 1 base, and the junction held 2 bases outside the gene matches. Germline CDR1 and CDR2: LNHDA and SQIVND (reference sequence). CDR3 sequence: CASSIYRGSNQPQHF. The CDR3 DNA reads as TGTGCCAGTAGTATATACAGGGGCAGCAATCAGCCCCAGCATTTT.

The chain recombines TRBV5-1 with TRBJ2-2; D may be TRBD1 (7 bases). The V and J ends lost 4 bases and 4 bases respectively, with 14 bases between them. CDR3 length: 15 amino acids. Germline V gives CDR1 SGHRS, CDR2 YFSETQ. The CDR3 protein is CASSGGGTATGELFF. Here the CDR3 DNA reads TGCGCCAGCAGCGGTGGAGGGACAGCCACCGGGGAGCTGTTTTTT.

The chain has TRBV29-1 and TRBJ1-2, with D perhaps matching TRBD1 (6 bases). V lost 4 bases and J 3 bases, leaving 12 bases between the germline ends. This CDR3 is built from 13 residues. The germline V gene has CDR1 SQVTM and CDR2 ANQGSEA. This CDR3 reads CSVVRGMDYGYTF. Written as DNA, the CDR3 is TGCAGCGTTGTAAGGGGGATGGACTATGGCTACACCTTC.

The genes are TRBV5-6 and TRBJ1-2, with D perhaps TRBD1 (5 bases). Germline assignment: CDR1 SGHDT and CDR2 YYEEEE. The V and J ends lost 2 bases and 0 bases respectively, with 8 bases between them. The CDR3 length is 14 residues. The CDR3 spells CASSLIRANYGYTF. As DNA, the CDR3 is TGTGCCAGCAGCTTAATCAGGGCTAACTATGGCTACACCTTC. Based on the CDR3 plus reference TRBV5-6 and TRBJ1-2, the full variable domain is DAGVTQSPTHLIKTRGQQVTLRCSPKSGHDTVSWYQQALGQGPQFIFQYYEEEERQRGNFPDRFSGHQFPNYSSELNVNALLLGDSALYLCASSLIRANYGYTFGSGTRLTVV.

V and J are TRBV11-2 and TRBJ2-5; weak D call: TRBD1 (6 bases). Trimming left V 4 bases short and J 5 bases short, with 26 bases between. Germline CDR1 and CDR2: SGHAT and FQNNGV. This CDR3 comprises 18 residues. The chain's CDR3 is CASSYLPGQTPYGETQYF. CDR3 DNA sequence: TGTGCCAGCAGCTATCTCCCCGGACAGACGCCTTACGGCGAGACCCAGTACTTC.

About this clone: At one of its ends the junction is not consistent with the germline gene, which may arise from a read error. The rearrangement joins TRBV7-7 to TRBJ2-1; the D gene is possibly TRBD1 (6 bases). The CDR3 consists of 15 residues. The germline V gene encodes CDR1 SSHAT and CDR2 FNYEAQ (reference sequence). CDR3 DNA: TGTGCTAGCAGCTCGAACAGGGTCTCCTACAATGAGCAGTTCTTC. It encodes CASSSNRVSYNEQFF.

This chain links TRBV7-8 with TRBJ2-1; no definite D call. The germline V gene has CDR1 SGHVS and CDR2 FQNEAQ. Trimming removed 1 base at V and 8 bases at J, with 6 bases between. This CDR3 is built from 12 residues. This chain's CDR3 is CASSLGAHEQFF. CDR3 coding DNA: TGTGCCAGCAGCTTAGGGGCACATGAGCAGTTCTTC.

The J gene is TRBJ1-2, the V gene TRBV6-1; D might be TRBD1 (5 bases). CDR1 and CDR2 (germline): MNHNS, SASEGT. Trimming removed 7 bases at V and 4 bases at J, with 10 bases between. The CDR3 has 12 residues. CDR3 in amino acids: CASIGHFYGYTF. The CDR3 DNA reads as TGTGCCAGCATCGGACACTTCTATGGCTACACCTTC.

The V gene is TRBV7-8, the J gene TRBJ2-5; TRBD2 is a possible D gene (5 bases). V was clipped by 6 bases and J by 1 base, with 6 bases between them. Germline CDR1 SGHVS, CDR2 FQNEAQ. The CDR3 is 12 residues long. The CDR3 nucleotides are TGTGCCAGCAGGGACTCCCAAGAGACCCAGTACTTC. Protein: CASRDSQETQYF.

This chain links TRBV6-5 with TRBJ2-7; 10 positions agree with TRBD2. This CDR3 spans 15 amino acids. Germline V lookup: CDR1 MNHEY, CDR2 SVGAGI. Trimming cost V 6 bases and J 3 bases; bases outside gene matches: 8. DNA for the CDR3: TGTGCCAGCAGGCCCGCTAGCGGGGGAGACTACGAGCAGTACTTC. The encoded protein is CASRPASGGDYEQYF.

This sequence joins TRBV27 and TRBJ1-5; 11 nucleotides line up with TRBD1. Looked up from germline, CDR1 is MNHEY and CDR2 is SMNVEV (reference sequence). Trimming at V came to 2 bases and at J to 7 bases, leaving 10 bases not matched to a gene. This CDR3 has 17 residues. CDR3 DNA: TGTGCCAGCAGTTTAGTAGGGCCCGGACAGGGGGCCCAGCCCCAGCATTTT. Translation: CASSLVGPGQGAQPQHF.

This clone turned up a few times. In DNA form, the CDR3 reads TGCGCCAGCAGCTTGGGGCAGGGGGCCGACGAGCAGTACTTC. Its translation: CASSLGQGADEQYF. The chain employs TRBV5-1 and TRBJ2-7, with TRBD1 identical over 8 bases. CDR3 size: 14 residues. Looked up from germline, CDR1 is SGHRS and CDR2 is YFSETQ. Trimming at V came to 0 bases and at J to 5 bases, leaving 4 bases not matched to a gene.